This T cell receptor (beta chain) was captured in a study of blood T cell repertoires in COVID-19. Study background: Acute and convalescent COVID-19 specimens originated in the United States, Italy and Spain.

The V gene lost 0 bases and the J gene lost 8 bases, with 16 bases spanning the gap. Per germline, CDR1 GTSNPN and CDR2 SVGIG (reference sequence). The CDR3 is 14 residues long. TCRdb's copy holds only in-frame clones and misses some; the assay was immunoSEQ multiplex PCR. Found here are roughly 57,000 clones, 77% of them singletons; the top ten hold around 43%. The gene calls are TRBV30 and TRBJ1-2; weak D call: TRBD1 (5 bases). This TCR was recovered from a man in his 70s with active or convalescent COVID-19. The sequenced sample was peripheral blood. The CDR3 DNA reads as TGTGCCTGGAGTGTTGGGGGGGGATGGCAAGGCTACACCTTC. This sequence encodes CAWSVGGGWQGYTF.